This entry lists 17 T cell receptor beta chains sequenced from one sample in a study of OX40 agonist ivuxolimab in advanced cancers. Method: immunoSEQ multiplex PCR; TCRdb's copy keeps in-frame clones and lacks some. The sample includes about 26,000 clones, approximately 83% of them seen just once. This specimen consisted of CD4+ or CD8+ T cells sorted from blood, obtained in a trial of the OX40 agonist ivuxolimab. The receptors originated from an adult with an advanced solid tumor such as melanoma, head and neck, liver or kidney cancer.

This chain connects TRBV27 to TRBJ2-7, with 9 bases matching TRBD1. The V gene end was trimmed by 6 bases and the J gene end by 1 base; junction bases not matched to a gene: 7. CDR3 length: 15 amino acids. Per germline, CDR1 MNHEY and CDR2 SMNVEV (reference sequence). CDR3: CASSSGTGSSYEQYF. CDR3 DNA sequence: TGTGCCAGCAGCTCCGGGACAGGGAGTTCCTACGAGCAGTACTTC.

This clone was observed a few times. The rearrangement joins TRBV4-3 to TRBJ1-5; D unresolved. Germline V CDR1 and CDR2: LGHNA, YSLEER. CDR3 length: 15 amino acids. V was pared by 4 bases and J by 0 bases, with 10 bases between. The chain's CDR3 is CASSPGRYSNQPQHF. CDR3 DNA sequence: TGCGCCAGCAGCCCGGGGAGATATAGCAATCAGCCCCAGCATTTT.

V is TRBV2 and J is TRBJ2-7, with 9 bases identical to TRBD1. Per germline, CDR1 SNHLY and CDR2 FYNNEI. After removal of 6 bases from V and 1 base from J, the junction contained 4 bases not matched to a gene. The CDR3 consists of 14 residues. The DNA of the CDR3 is TGTGCCAGCAGGGGACAGGGTGGTTCCTACGAGCAGTACTTC. Protein sequence: CASRGQGGSYEQYF.

The genes are TRBV9 and TRBJ1-2; D not certain. CDR3 length: 16 residues. Trimming shortened V by 7 bases and J by 3 bases, and 22 bases separated the two germline ends. Germline CDR1 is SGDLS and CDR2 is YYNGEE. Here the CDR3 reads CASESGGPGGDYGYTF. For the CDR3, the DNA is TGTGCCAGCGAATCGGGAGGCCCAGGCGGGGACTATGGCTACACCTTC.

This chain uses TRBV5-8 with TRBJ1-1; 12 bases line up with TRBD1. Trimming cost V 4 bases and J 0 bases; bases outside gene matches: 4. Germline V gene sequence: CDR1 SGHTS, CDR2 YDEGEE. The length of the CDR3 is 16 residues. CDR3 DNA: TGTGCCAGCAGCCCGGGGACAGGGGGCATGAACACTGAAGCTTTCTTT. Its translation: CASSPGTGGMNTEAFF.

This clone is a singleton in its sample. V is TRBV11-2 and J is TRBJ2-7; 9 bases map to TRBD1. V lost 2 bases and J lost 3; bases outside the gene matches: 8. The CDR3 is 16 amino acids. The germline gives CDR1 SGHAT, CDR2 FQNNGV. CDR3 protein: CASSLSGGTGNYEQYF. For the CDR3, the DNA is TGTGCCAGCAGCTTATCAGGCGGGACAGGGAACTACGAGCAGTACTTC.

The genes are TRBV5-1 and TRBJ2-2, with TRBD1 identical over 7 bases. Germline CDR1 and CDR2: SGHRS and YFSETQ. This CDR3 is built from 17 residues. Unmatched junction bases numbered 17, after V lost 3 bases and J lost 9 bases. The CDR3 DNA reads TGCGCCAGCAGCTCCCTTGCCCCAGGGGGATTAACCCGGGAGCTGTTTTTT. This encodes CASSSLAPGGLTRELFF.

The chain employs TRBV20-1 and TRBJ2-3, with D tentatively TRBD1 or TRBD2 (5 bases each). Trimming removed 6 bases at V and 11 bases at J, with 15 bases between. The germline V gene has CDR1 DFQATT and CDR2 SNEGSKA (reference sequence). There are 11 residues in the CDR3. CDR3 in amino acids: CSALPGRGQYF. The CDR3 nucleotides read TGCAGTGCACTACCGGGACGAGGGCAGTATTTT.

This chain links TRBV25-1 with TRBJ1-6, with 7 bases lining up with TRBD1. The CDR3 has 14 residues. From germline, CDR1 is MGHDK and CDR2 SYGVNS. The V segment lost 6 bases and the J segment 5 bases; nucleotides outside the gene matches: 4. CDR3 coding DNA: TGTGCCAGCAGCCGGGACAGTCATAATTCACCCCTCCACTTT. Translating it yields CASSRDSHNSPLHF.

The V call is TRBV6-4, the J call TRBJ2-6; D not certain. V was clipped by 4 bases and J by 2 bases, with 9 bases between them. The CDR3 extends over 15 amino acids. The germline V gene has CDR1 MRHNA and CDR2 SNTAGT. This chain's CDR3 is CASSGPEAGANVLTF. In nucleotides, the CDR3 is TGTGCCAGCAGTGGCCCCGAGGCTGGGGCCAACGTCCTGACTTTC.

The chain is built from TRBV11-2 and TRBJ1-6; 8 nucleotides agree with TRBD1. The CDR3 contains 16 residues. The trim removed 2 bases at V and 13 bases at J, leaving 13 bases unmatched. Germline CDR1 SGHAT, CDR2 FQNNGV. The CDR3 DNA is TGTGCCAGCAGCTTATCGACCGGGACAGGACGTAAGCCCCTCCACTTT. The encoded protein is CASSLSTGTGRKPLHF.

The V gene is TRBV29-1, the J gene TRBJ1-2, with D unresolved. The CDR3 sequence is 12 residues long. Between the trimmed V and J ends, which lost 2 bases and 5 bases, there was a span of 9 bases. Germline V gives CDR1 SQVTM, CDR2 ANQGSEA. The CDR3 DNA is TGCAGCGTTGAAATAGGATCTTATGGCTACACCTTC. Protein sequence: CSVEIGSYGYTF. Together with reference TRBV29-1 and TRBJ1-2, the CDR3 gives the full variable domain: SAVISQKPSRDICQRGTSLTIQCQVDSQVTMMFWYRQQPGQSLTLIATANQGSEATYESGFVIDKFPISRPNLTFSTLTVSNMSPEDSSIYLCSVEIGSYGYTFGSGTRLTVV.

V is TRBV6-5 and J is TRBJ2-1; tentatively, D is TRBD2 (5 bases). This CDR3 is built from 15 residues. Per germline, CDR1 MNHEY and CDR2 SVGAGI. The V end was cut by 5 bases, the J end by 4 bases, with 15 bases between. The CDR3 DNA reads as TGTGCCAGCAGTCCCGGGATCCAGAGGTACAATGAGCAGTTCTTC. Its translation: CASSPGIQRYNEQFF.

The gene calls are TRBV9 and TRBJ1-3; D not certain. V was trimmed by 0 bases and J by 2 bases, leaving 15 bases between them. The CDR3 contains 17 residues. From germline, CDR1 is SGDLS and CDR2 YYNGEE. CDR3 loop: CASSVEGGPLAGNTIYF. In DNA form, the CDR3 reads TGTGCCAGCAGCGTAGAAGGCGGGCCGCTAGCTGGAAACACCATATATTTT.

The chain links TRBV4-1 to TRBJ2-2, with D uncertain. In germline, CDR1 is MGHRA, CDR2 YSYEKL. Trimming removed 4 bases from V and 0 bases from J, with 12 bases in between. The CDR3 has 16 amino acids. The CDR3 DNA follows: TGCGCCAGCAGCCCCACACAACTCGCGAACACCGGGGAGCTGTTTTTT. Encoded protein: CASSPTQLANTGELFF.

The chain employs TRBV4-3 and TRBJ1-2; 10 bases are shared with TRBD1. The CDR3 extends over 15 amino acids. V dropped 6 bases and J dropped 5; count of bases not matched to a gene: 9. Germline V gives CDR1 LGHNA, CDR2 YSLEER. The CDR3 DNA is TGCGCCAGCAGTCTAACCCCGGGACAGGGGTATGGCTACACCTTC. Amino acid sequence: CASSLTPGQGYGYTF.

This clone was detected a few times. V usage is TRBV29-1 and J usage is TRBJ2-3; 8 nucleotides match TRBD2. This CDR3 has 10 residues. V lost 6 bases and J lost 8; bases outside the gene matches: 1. Germline CDR1 is SQVTM and CDR2 is ANQGSEA. DNA for the CDR3: TGCAGCGTCGGGGGGGCTACGCAGTATTTT. This translates into CSVGGATQYF.